At least ten counts were recorded for the clone carrying this T cell receptor beta chain. Its antigen is unidentified. This CDR3 has 15 residues. J was trimmed by 4 bases and V by 4 bases; bases with no gene match: 5. The germline V gene has CDR1 LGHNA and CDR2 YNFKEQ. The data derive from a study of early T cells in non-severe SARS-CoV-2 infection. The overall study: Chains were unpaired, as sequencing was done on bulk RNA from unsorted whole blood. Findings and limits, study-wide: VDJdb matching skewed toward anti-spike CD8 responses, missing private and CD4 specificities.

Individual cDNA molecules received unique molecular identifiers. TCRdb passed the 5' RACE reads through MiXCR, listing each CDR3 protein once. The profile covers tens of thousands of distinct CDR3 sequences, with 12% appearing a single time and over 0.95% taken by the ten largest. This TCR was sampled from an adult who was a healthcare worker with PCR-confirmed SARS-CoV-2 infection or an uninfected control (not recorded which). V and J are TRBV4-2 and TRBJ2-2, with 8 bases fitting TRBD2. Sequenced material: whole blood. In DNA form, the CDR3 reads TGTGCCAGCAGCCCGGGGGGGGGCCTCACCGGGGAGCTGTTTTTT. Protein product: CASSPGGGLTGELFF.